This T cell receptor (beta chain) was sequenced in a study of blood T cell repertoires in COVID-19. Overall study: Italy, Spain and the United States were the sources of the convalescent and acute COVID-19 samples. The cDNA or gDNA used as material had been derived from T cells, B-cell-depleted T cells, or PBMCs.

V lost 2 bases, J lost 6 bases, and 4 bases stayed unmatched. CDR1 is SGHAT and CDR2 is FQNNGV in the germline V gene. The CDR3 is 13 amino acids. This clone was observed once. The protocol was immunoSEQ multiplex PCR, while the TCRdb copy is restricted to in-frame clones and leaves out a portion. The sample shows some 87,000 clones, just under 85% of them seen only once. What was sequenced was peripheral blood. The source is an older woman with active or convalescent COVID-19. The chain combines TRBV11-2 with TRBJ2-7; the match to TRBD2 covers 7 bases. CDR3 region: CASSLLREGEQYF. As DNA, the CDR3 is TGTGCCAGCAGCTTACTCAGGGAGGGCGAGCAGTACTTC.